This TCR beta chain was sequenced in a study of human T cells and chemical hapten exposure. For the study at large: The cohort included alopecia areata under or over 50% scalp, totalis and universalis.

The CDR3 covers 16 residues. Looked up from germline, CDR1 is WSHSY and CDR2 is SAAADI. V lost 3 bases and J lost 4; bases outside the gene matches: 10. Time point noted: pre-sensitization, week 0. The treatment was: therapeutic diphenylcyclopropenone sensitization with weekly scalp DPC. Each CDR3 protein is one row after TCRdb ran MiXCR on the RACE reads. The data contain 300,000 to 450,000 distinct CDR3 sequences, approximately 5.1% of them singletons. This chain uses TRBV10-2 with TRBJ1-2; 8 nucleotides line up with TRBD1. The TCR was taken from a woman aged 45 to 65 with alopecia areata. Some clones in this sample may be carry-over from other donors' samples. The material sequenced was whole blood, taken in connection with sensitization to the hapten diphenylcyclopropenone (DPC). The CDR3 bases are TGCGCCAGCAGTGATCTTAAAGGGACAGGAGTCTATGGCTACACCTTC. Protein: CASSDLKGTGVYGYTF.